This T cell receptor (beta chain) was captured by sequencing in a study of cytomegalovirus exposure and HLA in healthy donors. Study-wide results and caveats: In a later analysis, V- and J-gene trimming of beta chains associated with a DCLRE1C missense variant, replicated independently. Donors belonging to an Asian-associated ancestry cluster reportedly showed fewer N-insertions in productive TCRs than the roughly 700-donor mean, according to what a later analysis found. What a later analysis showed was that several of the most significant clusters appeared linked to common viral pathogens.

Researchers ran the PCR with 60 Vbeta and 13 Jbeta primers. Produced via immunoSEQ multiplex PCR; TCRdb's table is partial and in-frame only. The sample shows approximately 78,000 clones, roughly 80% of them seen only once. The CDR3 contains 17 residues. The V and J ends lost 1 base and 4 bases respectively, with 19 bases between them. Germline CDR1 reads MDHEN; CDR2 reads SYDVKM. With respect to this clone: Its antigen remains unidentified.

The chain carries TRBV28 and TRBJ2-5; tentative D call: TRBD2 (6 bases). This sequence originates from a woman between 45 and 65 years old in good health and CMV-seronegative. Sequencing was done on a sample of PBMCs. The CDR3 loop reads CASSLSEPPQGGETQYF. The CDR3 DNA follows: TGTGCCAGCAGTTTATCCGAGCCTCCTCAGGGAGGAGAGACCCAGTACTTC. The whole variable domain, filled in from reference TRBV28 and TRBJ2-5, reads DVKVTQSSRYLVKRTGEKVFLECVQDMDHENMFWYRQDPGLGLRLIYFSYDVKMKEKGDIPEGYSVSREKKERFSLILESASTNQTSMYLCASSLSEPPQGGETQYFGPGTRLLVL.